Many counts were recorded for the clone carrying this T cell receptor beta chain. The entry originates in a study of T cells in Graves' hyperthyroidism and ophthalmopathy. RNA transcripts served as the template for amplifying TCR beta CDR3 regions. A set of HTBI primers served as the primers for a first-round RT-PCR of the TCR CDR3. TCRdb re-derived calls from the multiplex PCR reads in MiXCR, one entry per CDR3 protein. The table has around 200,000 distinct CDR3 sequences, around 15% seen once. The CDR3 sequence is 17 residues long. V shed 1 base and J shed 8 bases, with 21 bases lying between them. Per germline, CDR1 SGHRS and CDR2 YFSETQ.

This rearrangement joins TRBV5-1 to TRBJ1-4; D call uncertain. The sample taken for sequencing was blood. This sequence was found in a woman in her forties or fifties with Graves' hyperthyroidism. Here the CDR3 reads CASSLTPAGEIPEKLFF. CDR3 bases: TGCGCCAGCAGCTTGACGCCAGCTGGGGAAATACCGGAAAAACTGTTTTTT.